The 24 T cell receptor beta chains below all came from one sample that was sequenced in a study of siplizumab effects on memory and regulatory T cells. Clones were read by immunoSEQ multiplex PCR, and TCRdb kept only the in-frame ones, dropping some. In the table there are some 120,000 clones, around 94% of which are singletons. Sequencing used non-Treg CD4+ T cells sorted from blood. Every receptor here comes from a human donor in good health.

J is TRBJ1-6 and V is TRBV14; unclear D gene. The CDR3 covers 13 residues. Trimming shortened V by 4 bases and J by 10 bases, and 11 bases separated the two germline ends. Germline V CDR1 and CDR2: SGHDN, FVKESK. The CDR3 region has the DNA TGTGCCAGCAGCCTACTCGGGAACTCACCCCTCCACTTT. It codes for CASSLLGNSPLHF.

The chain links TRBV9 to TRBJ1-1; 9 bases map to TRBD1. V trimming: 5 bases; J trimming: 1 base; junction bases outside the gene matches: 6. The CDR3 runs 15 residues. The V gene's germline CDR1 is SGDLS and CDR2 YYNGEE. The CDR3 region has the DNA TGTGCCAGCAGATCCGGGACAGGGACGAACACTGAAGCTTTCTTT. It is translated as CASRSGTGTNTEAFF.

V gene TRBV9 combines with J gene TRBJ1-1; D is unresolved. V lost 2 bases to trimming and J lost 2 bases, with 7 bases between them. CDR1 is SGDLS and CDR2 is YYNGEE in the germline V gene. The CDR3 length is 13 residues. The DNA for the CDR3 is TGTGCCAGCAGCGTGCAGGACAACACTGAAGCTTTCTTT. Translation gives CASSVQDNTEAFF.

In DNA, the CDR3 is TGTGCCAGCAGCTTGGCCTTGAGAGGGGGCCAAGAGACCCAGTACTTC. Translation gives CASSLALRGGQETQYF. The chain joins TRBV5-5 to TRBJ2-5; possibly TRBD1 for D (6 bases). This CDR3 is 16 amino acids long. V dropped 0 bases and J dropped 1 base, with 13 bases sitting between them. Germline assignment: CDR1 SGHKS and CDR2 YYEKEE (reference sequence).

The rearrangement joins TRBV6-6 to TRBJ2-7; D tentatively fits TRBD1 or TRBD2 (6 bases each). The germline CDR1 and CDR2 sequences are MNHNY and SVGAGI (reference sequence). V dropped 4 bases and J dropped 6 bases, with 22 bases sitting between them. The CDR3 extends over 16 amino acids. CDR3 nucleotide sequence: TGTGCCAGCAGTTCCCGTGGGGGGCCCGTACTCGCCGAGCAGTACTTC. Translated, it gives CASSSRGGPVLAEQYF.

This chain uses TRBV27 with TRBJ2-3; 8 bases agree with TRBD1. Unmatched junction bases numbered 19, after V lost 10 bases and J lost 4 bases. Per the germline V gene, CDR1 is MNHEY and CDR2 is SMNVEV (reference sequence). The length of the CDR3 is 17 residues. The CDR3 DNA follows: TGTGCCACCAAATTTCGGTTTGACAGGGGACTCTCAGATACGCAGTATTTT. As protein: CATKFRFDRGLSDTQYF.

The V and J genes are TRBV27 and TRBJ2-3; no reliable D call. Trimming left V 0 bases short and J 4 bases short, with 11 bases between. CDR3 length: 15 residues. Germline CDR1 is MNHEY and CDR2 is SMNVEV (reference sequence). The CDR3 DNA follows: TGTGCCAGCAGTTTATCGGGGAATCCCCCAGATACGCAGTATTTT. It translates to CASSLSGNPPDTQYF.

The chain carries TRBV7-8 and TRBJ2-7; tentatively, D is TRBD1 or TRBD2 (5 bases each). CDR1 SGHVS and CDR2 FQNEAQ come from the germline V gene. The V end was cut by 3 bases, the J end by 6 bases, with 24 bases between. This CDR3 has 17 amino acids. For the CDR3, the DNA is TGTGCCAGCAGCTTGGCAGGGAGTGGGCCTAAGGGACGCGAGCAGTACTTC. Translation: CASSLAGSGPKGREQYF.

The chain uses TRBV2 and TRBJ2-7; TRBD1 agrees at 7 bases. V was clipped by 4 bases and J by 5 bases; unmatched bases: 5. The CDR3 has 13 amino acids. Per the germline V gene, CDR1 is SNHLY and CDR2 is FYNNEI. The CDR3 DNA reads as TGTGCCAGCAGTGGACAGGGCCCTGACGAGCAGTACTTC. Its translation is CASSGQGPDEQYF.

J is TRBJ1-1 and V is TRBV19, with unresolved D. CDR1 is LNHDA, CDR2 SQIVND, per germline (reference sequence). Trimming left V 5 bases short and J 3 bases short, with 4 bases between. CDR3 length equals 11 residues. The CDR3 protein is CASSGDTEAFF. The CDR3 region has the DNA TGTGCCAGTAGTGGGGACACTGAAGCTTTCTTT.

The V gene is TRBV18, the J gene TRBJ2-1; TRBD2 agrees at 10 bases. Germline loops: CDR1 KGHSH, CDR2 LQKENI. J lost 3 bases, V lost 3 bases, and 2 bases had no gene match. The CDR3 extends over 15 amino acids. CDR3 sequence (DNA): TGTGCCAGCTCACCCGGACTAGCGGACTACAATGAGCAGTTCTTC. Encoded protein: CASSPGLADYNEQFF.

The chain uses TRBV6-1 and TRBJ1-5; 7 nucleotides match TRBD1. CDR1 and CDR2 from the germline V gene are MNHNS and SASEGT. V shed 6 bases and J 2 bases; nucleotides not matched to a gene: 1. CDR3 length: 13 residues. CDR3 in DNA: TGTGCCAGCAGGGGACAGCGCAATCAGCCCCAGCATTTT. This encodes CASRGQRNQPQHF.

About this clone itself: This clone may be a read error of a much larger clone one base away. This sequence joins TRBV5-8 and TRBJ1-2; D may be TRBD1 (6 bases). There are 13 residues in the CDR3. Germline CDR1 and CDR2: SGHTS and YDEGEE. Trimming removed 1 base from V and 4 bases from J, with 8 bases in between. The CDR3 DNA reads TGTGCCAGCAGCTTGACAGGGCCCTATGGCTACACCTTC. It encodes CASSLTGPYGYTF.

This chain connects TRBV11-2 to TRBJ2-6, with D tentatively TRBD2 (5 bases). Looked up from germline, CDR1 is SGHAT and CDR2 is FQNNGV. The CDR3 runs 17 residues. The V end was cut by 4 bases, the J end by 0 bases, with 13 bases between. The CDR3 DNA reads as TGTGCCAGCAGCTCCCTAGCCGTACGCTCTGGGGCCAACGTCCTGACTTTC. Translation gives CASSSLAVRSGANVLTF.

The chain employs TRBV6-5 and TRBJ2-7; TRBD2 is a possible D gene (5 bases). Trimming removed 4 bases from V and 4 bases from J, with 11 bases in between. The CDR3 extends over 13 amino acids. Germline CDR1 is MNHEY and CDR2 is SVGAGI. The CDR3 DNA reads as TGTGCCAGCAGTTTATACGGGGTTTACGAGCAGTACTTC. It yields the protein CASSLYGVYEQYF.

The chain joins TRBV19 to TRBJ1-6, with D maybe TRBD1 (5 bases). V lost 6 bases and J 6 bases, leaving 12 bases between the germline ends. The germline CDR1 and CDR2 sequences are LNHDA and SQIVND (reference sequence). This CDR3 is 14 amino acids long. The CDR3 coding sequence is TGTGCCAGTAGCTCGGAGCAGGGTAATTCACCCCTCCACTTT. Translating it yields CASSSEQGNSPLHF.

This chain uses TRBV27 with TRBJ1-1; D not certain. This CDR3 region has 15 residues. The germline V gene encodes CDR1 MNHEY and CDR2 SMNVEV (reference sequence). V shed 0 bases and J shed 0 bases, with 8 bases lying between them. The CDR3 bases are TGTGCCAGCAGTTTATCTCGGCTTATGAACACTGAAGCTTTCTTT. It translates to CASSLSRLMNTEAFF.

This sequence joins TRBV15 and TRBJ2-1; D call uncertain. In germline, CDR1 is LNHNV, CDR2 YYDKDF (reference sequence). This CDR3 spans 15 amino acids. Trimming removed 0 bases from V and 6 bases from J, with 12 bases in between. The CDR3 nucleotides are TGTGCCACCAGCAGAGATGGGTACGCCGCCAATGAGCAGTTCTTC. Translating it yields CATSRDGYAANEQFF.

V and J are TRBV9 and TRBJ2-1, with 7 nucleotides matching TRBD1. CDR3 length equals 16 residues. Per the germline V gene, CDR1 is SGDLS and CDR2 is YYNGEE. V gave up 0 bases and J gave up 5 bases; unmatched junction bases: 8. CDR3 sequence reads: CASSVGTRDSHNEQFF. As DNA, the CDR3 is TGTGCCAGCAGCGTAGGCACTAGGGACAGCCACAATGAGCAGTTCTTC.

This chain connects TRBV5-1 to TRBJ2-1; D tentatively fits TRBD1 or TRBD2 (5 bases each). Between the trimmed V and J ends, which lost 9 bases and 1 base, there was a span of 17 bases. Germline V lookup: CDR1 SGHRS, CDR2 YFSETQ. The CDR3 runs 15 residues. In nucleotides, the CDR3 is TGCGCCACCGGGGCTGATCCAGGGTCCTACAATGAGCAGTTCTTC. Protein sequence: CATGADPGSYNEQFF. Supplemented by reference TRBV5-1 and TRBJ2-1, the full variable domain reads KAGVTQTPRYLIKTRGQQVTLSCSPISGHRSVSWYQQTPGQGLQFLFEYFSETQRNKGNFPGRFSGRQFSNSRSEMNVSTLELGDSALYLCATGADPGSYNEQFFGPGTRLTVL.

The chain is built from TRBV11-3 and TRBJ2-2, with D uncertain. V lost 1 base and J lost 4, with 7 bases in between. The CDR3 sequence is 14 residues long. The V gene's germline CDR1 is SGHNT and CDR2 YENEEA. CDR3 sequence: CASSLGGSTGELFF. In DNA form, the CDR3 reads TGTGCCAGCAGCTTAGGGGGTAGCACCGGGGAGCTGTTTTTT.

The rearrangement joins TRBV19 to TRBJ2-3, with D maybe TRBD2 (6 bases). The CDR3 is 16 residues long. V dropped 1 base and J dropped 5 bases, with 16 bases sitting between them. Germline-derived CDR1 and CDR2 are LNHDA and SQIVND (reference sequence). The CDR3 DNA sequence: TGTGCCAGTAGTATAGTTGGAGGGGAGGTTGTAGATACGCAGTATTTT. This codes for CASSIVGGEVVDTQYF.

The rearrangement joins TRBV7-8 to TRBJ1-1; 9 positions agree with TRBD1. Germline values: CDR1 SGHVS, CDR2 FQNEAQ. The CDR3 is made up of 16 amino acids. Trimming cost V 4 bases and J 3 bases; bases outside gene matches: 9. The CDR3 sequence is CASSSRDRAWDTEAFF. The CDR3 nucleotides are TGTGCCAGCAGCTCACGGGACAGGGCTTGGGACACTGAAGCTTTCTTT. The variable domain in full, with the rest retrieved from reference TRBV7-8 and TRBJ1-1, is GAGVSQSPRYKVAKRGQDVALRCDPISGHVSLFWYQQALGQGPEFLTYFQNEAQLDKSGLPSDRFFAERPEGSVSTLKIQRTQQEDSAVYLCASSSRDRAWDTEAFFGQGTRLTVV.

The V call is TRBV30, the J call TRBJ2-5; 9 nucleotides line up with TRBD1. The CDR3 is made up of 13 amino acids. Germline V gene sequence: CDR1 GTSNPN, CDR2 SVGIG (reference sequence). The trim removed 5 bases at V and 5 bases at J, leaving 6 bases unmatched. CDR3 nucleotides: TGTGCCTGGGACAGGGGGACCCACGAGACCCAGTACTTC. Protein sequence: CAWDRGTHETQYF.